This record concerns one TCR beta chain sequence. The data belong to a study of blood T cell repertoires in COVID-19. Looking at the study overall: PBMCs, B-cell-depleted T cells, or T cells provided the cDNA or gDNA that made up the material.

Authors' methods: Estimates of nucleated cell counts were drawn from the amplification of reference gene primers. Clones were read by immunoSEQ multiplex PCR, and TCRdb kept only the in-frame ones, dropping some. From that table come the V and J calls and clone size; the DNA was used to work out D and trimming. The sample contains under 250,000 clones, around nine tenths of which appear only once. Germline CDR1 and CDR2: LNHDA and SQIVND (reference sequence). V dropped 0 bases and J dropped 6 bases, with 9 bases sitting between them. This CDR3 is built from 14 residues. Specimen: peripheral blood. This chain joins TRBV19 and TRBJ1-5; no definite D call. The receptor was isolated from a young man with active or convalescent COVID-19. The CDR3 loop is CASSIDLGGQPQHF. The DNA for the CDR3 is TGTGCCAGTAGTATAGATCTAGGTGGTCAGCCCCAGCATTTT.